This T cell receptor (beta chain) comes out of a study of shared clonotypes between healthy human individuals. Study conclusions and caveats: Clonotypes which were not shared had lower generation probabilities than clonotypes that all four donors shared.

Replicate PCRs run on sorted subsets employed roughly 180 ng DNA, around 27,000 T cell genomes. Method: immunoSEQ multiplex PCR; TCRdb's copy keeps in-frame clones and lacks some. The data hold 2 million to 2.5 million clones, with around 95% observed a single time. On this clone: Its specificity is not known. The sample holds other DNA sequences that translate to the same CDR3.

Deletions cut 1 base from V and 5 bases from J, with 8 bases between. Germline CDR1 reads SGHTA; CDR2 reads FQGNSA. The CDR3 length is 13 residues. Sequenced input: naive CD4+ T cells sorted from blood. As to subset: CD45RA+ positively selected. This rearrangement joins TRBV7-2 to TRBJ1-2; D not certain. The origin of this receptor is a man younger than 30 in good health. CDR3 protein: CASSLGYSYGYTF. The CDR3 nucleotides are TGTGCCAGCAGCTTAGGGTACAGTTATGGCTACACCTTC.